This T cell receptor (beta chain) comes out of a study of blood T cell repertoires in COVID-19. Sequencing used immunoSEQ multiplex PCR; TCRdb keeps in-frame clones, though not all of them. The sample contains approximately 200,000 clones, approximately 88% of which appear only once. Sequences were obtained from PBMCs or T cells enriched from blood (not recorded which). The clonotype originates from a young woman who had been exposed to COVID-19.

This chain's CDR3 is CASSLSGGRAYEQFF. The CDR3 region has the DNA TGTGCCAGCAGCTTATCTGGCGGGAGGGCCTATGAGCAGTTCTTC. The chain combines TRBV7-3 with TRBJ2-1, with 9 bases identical to TRBD2. CDR1 is SGHTA and CDR2 is FQGTGA in the germline V gene. Trimming removed 2 bases from V and 8 bases from J; junction bases left unmatched: 7. The length of the CDR3 is 15 residues.